This T cell receptor (beta chain) is from a study of blood T cell repertoires in COVID-19. Study at large: From the United States, Italy and Spain came samples of acute and convalescent COVID-19. From T cells, B-cell-depleted T cells, or PBMCs came the material, which was cDNA or gDNA.

The method was immunoSEQ multiplex PCR; TCRdb's version includes in-frame clones alone and lacks a portion of them. Here the sample spans some 42,000 clones, 70% to 90% being singletons. This CDR3 contains 14 residues. Germline CDR1 SGHVS, CDR2 FQNEAQ. V lost 3 bases, J lost 8 bases, and 7 bases stayed unmatched. Sample: peripheral blood. The rearrangement links TRBV7-8 to TRBJ1-1; 9 bases are shared with TRBD1. This sequence was found in a human donor in a cohort sampled during active COVID-19. CDR3 sequence: CASSFSQGALEAFF. The CDR3 nucleotides are TGTGCCAGCAGCTTTTCACAGGGGGCATTAGAAGCTTTCTTT.